Listed below are T cell receptor beta chains from one sample, sequenced in a study of blood T cell repertoires in COVID-19. Libraries were prepared by immunoSEQ multiplex PCR; TCRdb keeps only in-frame clonotypes and omits some of them. Here the sample spans roughly 200,000 clones, approximately 83% being singletons. Input material: peripheral blood. Receptor source: a man between 50 and 59 years old with active or convalescent COVID-19. Both conserved end residues are part of each CDR3. A D gene is named only where the DNA matches it firmly. Not all rows give a size; the values are once, few, many and, for expanded clones, a class.

cdr3_nt: TGTGCCTGGAGTGTCAGGGGGCCTAACTATGGCTACACCTTC; cdr3_aa: CAWSVRGPNYGYTF; v_call: TRBV30; d_call: TRBD1; j_call: TRBJ1-2; clone_size: once
cdr3_nt: TGTGCCAGTAGTCAGGCCAACCGGCGTGAAGCTTTCTTT; cdr3_aa: CASSQANRREAFF; v_call: TRBV19; d_call: -; j_call: TRBJ1-1; clone_size: once
cdr3_nt: TGTGCCAGCAGCCGGGGACTGCTTAATGAAAAACTGTTTTTT; cdr3_aa: CASSRGLLNEKLFF; v_call: TRBV5-6; d_call: -; j_call: TRBJ1-4; clone_size: -
cdr3_nt: TGTGCCAGCAGTCCACAGGGGTCGGTCACTGAAGCTTTCTTT; cdr3_aa: CASSPQGSVTEAFF; v_call: TRBV7-2; d_call: TRBD1; j_call: TRBJ1-1; clone_size: -
cdr3_nt: TGTGCCAGCAGCTTGGGGGCGGGAGAGACCCAGTACTTC; cdr3_aa: CASSLGAGETQYF; v_call: TRBV5-4; d_call: -; j_call: TRBJ2-5; clone_size: -
cdr3_nt: TGTGCCAGCAGTGAAACCGGGACAGGGAGGGAAAAACTGTTTTTT; cdr3_aa: CASSETGTGREKLFF; v_call: TRBV2; d_call: TRBD1; j_call: TRBJ1-4; clone_size: -
cdr3_nt: TGCGCCAGCAGCCCCGGACAGGGGGCGACTGAAGCTTTCTTT; cdr3_aa: CASSPGQGATEAFF; v_call: TRBV5-1; d_call: TRBD1; j_call: TRBJ1-1; clone_size: few
cdr3_nt: TGCGCCAGCAGTACCGGGGGGCAGGCTGGAAACACCATATATTTT; cdr3_aa: CASSTGGQAGNTIYF; v_call: TRBV5-1; d_call: -; j_call: TRBJ1-3; clone_size: few
cdr3_nt: TGTGCCAGCAGCCGGGGGACAGAGGCTAACTATGGCTACACCTTC; cdr3_aa: CASSRGTEANYGYTF; v_call: TRBV7-8; d_call: TRBD1; j_call: TRBJ1-2; clone_size: many
cdr3_nt: TGTGCCAGCAGCTTAGGACAGGACTATGGCTACACCTTC; cdr3_aa: CASSLGQDYGYTF; v_call: TRBV7-9; d_call: -; j_call: TRBJ1-2; clone_size: -
cdr3_nt: TGTGCCTGCGACTCGGGGGAGAACTATGGCTACACCTTC; cdr3_aa: CACDSGENYGYTF; v_call: TRBV30; d_call: -; j_call: TRBJ1-2; clone_size: -
cdr3_nt: TGTGCCAGCAGCCAAGATCCAGGGGGAACAGATACGCAGTATTTT; cdr3_aa: CASSQDPGGTDTQYF; v_call: TRBV4-2; d_call: TRBD1; j_call: TRBJ2-3; clone_size: few
cdr3_nt: TGTGCCAGCAGCAGCCGCCTAGCGGGGGAAACAGATACGCAGTATTTT; cdr3_aa: CASSSRLAGETDTQYF; v_call: TRBV9; d_call: TRBD2; j_call: TRBJ2-3; clone_size: -
cdr3_nt: TGTGCCAGCAGCTCACGGGATCAGAACACTGAAGCTTTCTTT; cdr3_aa: CASSSRDQNTEAFF; v_call: TRBV9; d_call: -; j_call: TRBJ1-1; clone_size: -
cdr3_nt: TGTGCCAGTAGTATATGGGGGGACACCGGGGAGCTGTTTTTT; cdr3_aa: CASSIWGDTGELFF; v_call: TRBV19; d_call: -; j_call: TRBJ2-2; clone_size: few
cdr3_nt: TGCGCCAGCAGCTCCCGTCGGGGACAGGGGAACTATGGCTACACCTTC; cdr3_aa: CASSSRRGQGNYGYTF; v_call: TRBV5-1; d_call: TRBD1; j_call: TRBJ1-2; clone_size: -
cdr3_nt: TGTGCCAGCAGCCCCCAACCAGGAAATGAGCAGTTCTTC; cdr3_aa: CASSPQPGNEQFF; v_call: TRBV9; d_call: -; j_call: TRBJ2-1; clone_size: -
cdr3_nt: TGTGCCAGTAGTGTACTTGGCAATCAGCCCCAGCATTTT; cdr3_aa: CASSVLGNQPQHF; v_call: TRBV19; d_call: -; j_call: TRBJ1-5; clone_size: -
cdr3_nt: TGTGCCAGCAGACCCGACAGGGGGCTGTATTCACCCCTCCACTTT; cdr3_aa: CASRPDRGLYSPLHF; v_call: TRBV6-5; d_call: TRBD1; j_call: TRBJ1-6; clone_size: few
cdr3_nt: TGTGCCAGCAGGCCAGGGGTTAGCACTGAAGCTTTCTTT; cdr3_aa: CASRPGVSTEAFF; v_call: TRBV12-3/TRBV12-4; d_call: -; j_call: TRBJ1-1; clone_size: -
cdr3_nt: TGTGCCAGTAGTCCACAGGGGGCGCAGGCCTCACCCCTCCACTTT; cdr3_aa: CASSPQGAQASPLHF; v_call: TRBV19; d_call: TRBD1; j_call: TRBJ1-6; clone_size: -
cdr3_nt: TGTGCCTGGACAGGGGGAGATTATGGCTACACCTTC; cdr3_aa: CAWTGGDYGYTF; v_call: TRBV30; d_call: TRBD1; j_call: TRBJ1-2; clone_size: -
cdr3_nt: TGTGCCAGCAGGGGGGGAGCGCAGTACTATGGCTACACCTTC; cdr3_aa: CASRGGAQYYGYTF; v_call: TRBV28; d_call: -; j_call: TRBJ1-2; clone_size: -
cdr3_nt: TGCGCCAGCAGCGGGCAGACAGCGGAAGCTTTCTTT; cdr3_aa: CASSGQTAEAFF; v_call: TRBV5-1; d_call: -; j_call: TRBJ1-1; clone_size: -
cdr3_nt: TGCGCCAGCAGCTTGACCACAGCGGAGGGACAGGGGATCCGCAATGAGCAGTTCTTC; cdr3_aa: CASSLTTAEGQGIRNEQFF; v_call: TRBV5-1; d_call: TRBD1; j_call: TRBJ2-1; clone_size: -
cdr3_nt: TGTGCCAGCAGCTTGGGACAGGCGAGAGCCAAAAACATTCAGTACTTC; cdr3_aa: CASSLGQARAKNIQYF; v_call: TRBV5-4; d_call: -; j_call: TRBJ2-4; clone_size: -
cdr3_nt: TGTGCCAGCAGCCCCGGGACTATCGGCTACAATGAGCAGTTCTTC; cdr3_aa: CASSPGTIGYNEQFF; v_call: TRBV11-2; d_call: TRBD2; j_call: TRBJ2-1; clone_size: -
cdr3_nt: TGTGCCAGCAGCTACGCCGGGGGGAGAAGGACGGCAGATACGCAGTATTTT; cdr3_aa: CASSYAGGRRTADTQYF; v_call: TRBV11-2; d_call: TRBD2; j_call: TRBJ2-3; clone_size: once
cdr3_nt: TGTGCCAGTAGTATAGATCGAGTGACAGTGGCAACTGAAGCTTTCTTT; cdr3_aa: CASSIDRVTVATEAFF; v_call: TRBV19; d_call: -; j_call: TRBJ1-1; clone_size: -
cdr3_nt: TGTGCCAGCACCGCAAACAGGATCTATGGCTACACCTTC; cdr3_aa: CASTANRIYGYTF; v_call: TRBV2; d_call: -; j_call: TRBJ1-2; clone_size: -